This passage covers 26 T cell receptor beta chains from one sample sequenced in a study of blood T cells in healthy people across ages. The use of a sample-barcoded 5' primer and a J-beta primer mix characterized a second PCR of roughly 7 to 11 cycles. MiXCR, applied by TCRdb to the 5' RACE reads, yields one record per CDR3 protein. The sample consists of about 770,000 distinct CDR3 sequences, approximately 44% of them appearing once. Source material: blood. The receptors were gathered from a man in his 60s in good health.

With respect to this clonotype: This may stem from a read error, because a much larger clone lies one nucleotide away. CDR3 sequence (DNA): TGTGCCATCAGTGACGTGGTCGGTGAGCAGTACTTC. This codes for CAISDVVGEQYF. This chain connects TRBV10-3 to TRBJ2-7; D gene ambiguous. The germline gives CDR1 ENHRY, CDR2 SYGVKD. V lost 3 bases and J 7 bases, leaving 10 bases between the germline ends. CDR3 length equals 12 residues.

This sequence joins TRBV6-6 and TRBJ1-1, with D unresolved. CDR3 length: 12 residues. Germline V gives CDR1 MNHNY, CDR2 SVGAGI (reference sequence). Trimming pared 7 bases from V and 1 base from J, leaving 7 bases between. The CDR3 protein is CASNRGNTEAFF. CDR3 DNA sequence: TGTGCCAGCAATCGGGGGAACACTGAAGCTTTCTTT.

This chain joins TRBV4-3 and TRBJ2-7, with TRBD2 as a possible D gene (6 bases). Germline CDR1 LGHNA, CDR2 YSLEER. V lost 2 bases and J lost 5, with 10 bases in between. The length of the CDR3 is 13 residues. CDR3 loop: CASSQLAFHEQYF. CDR3 bases: TGCGCCAGCAGCCAACTAGCGTTTCACGAGCAGTACTTC.

The V call is TRBV20-1, the J call TRBJ2-3, with unresolved D. The CDR3 contains 13 residues. Trimming stripped 3 bases from V and 1 base from J, with 8 bases between. Germline V CDR1 and CDR2: DFQATT, SNEGSKA (reference sequence). CDR3 DNA sequence: TGCAGTGCTAGTTCACAAGGCACAGATACGCAGTATTTT. Encoded protein: CSASSQGTDTQYF.

To note about this clonotype: A read error may account for a junction end that differs from germline. The CDR3 is CAISERQVEGKSIQYF. CDR3 bases: TGTGCCATCAGTGAGAGGCAGGTCGAGGGCAAAAGCATTCAGTACTTC. V gene TRBV10-3 combines with J gene TRBJ2-4; D perhaps matches TRBD2 (5 bases). Germline assignment: CDR1 ENHRY and CDR2 SYGVKD. This CDR3 spans 16 amino acids.

This chain uses TRBV5-4 with TRBJ1-2; 7 bases map to TRBD1. The trim removed 4 bases at V and 3 bases at J, leaving 9 bases unmatched. Germline V CDR1 and CDR2: SGHNT, YYREEE (reference sequence). The CDR3 totals 15 residues. The CDR3 protein is CASSRPGTGDYGYTF. For the CDR3, the DNA is TGTGCCAGCAGCCGCCCGGGTACAGGGGACTATGGCTACACCTTC.

In nucleotides, the CDR3 is TGTGCCAGCAGCTTGGAGATCTATGGCTACACCTTC. This encodes CASSLEIYGYTF. This chain joins TRBV7-9 and TRBJ1-2; no clear D. Trimming stripped 3 bases from V and 4 bases from J, with 6 bases between. The CDR3 has 12 amino acids. In germline, CDR1 is SEHNR, CDR2 FQNEAQ (reference sequence).

This clonotype was seen more than once but under ten times. The CDR3 is CASRPGQGALNEKLFF. The CDR3, as DNA: TGTGCCAGCAGACCGGGACAGGGGGCGCTTAATGAAAAACTGTTTTTT. This chain links TRBV6-6 with TRBJ1-4, with 12 nucleotides matching TRBD1. From germline, CDR1 is MNHNY and CDR2 SVGAGI (reference sequence). Trimming removed 6 bases from V and 4 bases from J; junction bases left unmatched: 6. The CDR3 runs to 16 residues.

This clonotype has only a few counts. The CDR3 nucleotides are TGTGCCAGCAGCTCGGTTGGGGGGGCCCAAGAGACCCAGTACTTC. It encodes CASSSVGGAQETQYF. The V and J genes are TRBV5-6 and TRBJ2-5, with D possibly TRBD2 on 7 matching bases. V was clipped by 3 bases and J by 1 base, with 13 bases between them. CDR3 size: 15 residues. The germline V gene has CDR1 SGHDT and CDR2 YYEEEE.

The rearrangement links TRBV2 to TRBJ2-1; 9 bases match TRBD2. CDR1 and CDR2 (germline): SNHLY, FYNNEI. V shed 3 bases, J shed 15 bases, and the junction held 6 bases outside the gene matches. This CDR3 is built from 12 residues. This chain's CDR3 is CASSDGGLARFF. CDR3 DNA: TGTGCCAGCAGTGATGGGGGACTAGCTCGGTTCTTC. The full variable domain, completed using reference TRBV2 and TRBJ2-1, is EPEVTQTPSHQVTQMGQEVILRCVPISNHLYFYWYRQILGQKVEFLVSFYNNEISEKSEIFDDQFSVERPDGSNFTLKIRSTKLEDSAMYFCASSDGGLARFFGPGTRLTVL.

This clonotype was seen only a few times. The chain recombines TRBV20-1 with TRBJ2-1; the D gene is possibly TRBD2 (7 bases). Looked up from germline, CDR1 is DFQATT and CDR2 is SNEGSKA (reference sequence). The CDR3 length is 14 residues. V lost 3 bases to trimming and J lost 0 bases, with 9 bases between them. Here the CDR3 DNA reads TGCAGTGCTAGCGGGGGGCCCTCCTACAATGAGCAGTTCTTC. As protein: CSASGGPSYNEQFF.

Worth noting for this clonotype: Germline and junction disagree at one end, which may indicate a read error. The V gene is TRBV20-1, the J gene TRBJ1-6, with TRBD1 matching over 8 bases. CDR3 size: 15 residues. Germline-derived CDR1 and CDR2 are DFQATT and SNEGSKA (reference sequence). This CDR3 reads CRAGQGGSYNSPLHF. Written as DNA, the CDR3 is TGCCGTGCTGGACAGGGCGGCTCCTATAATTCACCCCTCCACTTT.

This clonotype was recorded a few times. DNA for the CDR3: TGCAGCGTAAAAGGGGGGGGGATGAACACTGAAGCTTTCTTT. Protein sequence: CSVKGGGMNTEAFF. The gene calls are TRBV29-1 and TRBJ1-1, with TRBD1 as a possible D gene (6 bases). The V end lost 6 bases, the J end lost 0 bases, and 14 bases lay between the germline ends. This CDR3 contains 14 residues. In germline, CDR1 is SQVTM, CDR2 ANQGSEA.

The V call is TRBV7-9, the J call TRBJ2-3, with D uncertain. CDR3 length: 13 residues. Germline V gene data show CDR1 as SEHNR and CDR2 as FQNEAQ (reference sequence). V gave up 3 bases and J gave up 3 bases, with 7 bases separating them. The CDR3: CASSFLPTDTQYF. The DNA for the CDR3 is TGTGCCAGCAGCTTTCTCCCAACAGATACGCAGTATTTT.

V and J are TRBV18 and TRBJ2-6, with D possibly matching TRBD2 (6 bases). The V and J ends lost 0 bases and 0 bases respectively, with 15 bases between them. The CDR3 contains 19 residues. Germline V gene sequence: CDR1 KGHSH, CDR2 LQKENI. CDR3 amino acids: CASSPPREADYSGANVLTF. The CDR3 region has the DNA TGTGCCAGCTCACCACCGAGGGAGGCGGACTACTCTGGGGCCAACGTCCTGACTTTC.

The chain employs TRBV11-1 and TRBJ2-1; D is tentatively TRBD1 or TRBD2 (5 bases each). The V end was cut by 6 bases, the J end by 9 bases, with 21 bases between. This CDR3 is built from 15 residues. Germline V gene sequence: CDR1 SGHAT, CDR2 FQDESV (reference sequence). The chain's CDR3 is CASRNYGATDREQFF. Here the CDR3 DNA reads TGTGCCAGCAGGAATTACGGGGCAACCGACCGTGAGCAGTTCTTC.

This clonotype was seen only a few times. The chain has TRBV7-2 and TRBJ1-5; D is perhaps TRBD1 (6 bases). The CDR3 runs 15 residues. Germline V lookup: CDR1 SGHTA, CDR2 FQGNSA. Trimming took 5 bases from V and 0 from J, leaving 11 bases between them. CDR3 residues: CASSPDRNSNQPQHF. In nucleotides, the CDR3 is TGTGCCAGCAGCCCGGACAGAAATAGCAATCAGCCCCAGCATTTT.

The V and J genes are TRBV9 and TRBJ1-2; tentatively, D is TRBD1 (5 bases). The CDR3 length is 14 residues. Looked up from germline, CDR1 is SGDLS and CDR2 is YYNGEE. V was shortened by 0 bases and J by 4 bases, with 10 bases between the two germline ends. The CDR3 DNA reads as TGTGCCAGCAGCGTAGATGGGGGGAGCTATGGCTACACCTTC. Encoded protein: CASSVDGGSYGYTF.

A note on this clonotype: The junction departs from germline at one end; a sequencing error may be responsible. V gene TRBV27 combines with J gene TRBJ2-3, with TRBD1 as a possible D gene (6 bases). The CDR3 contains 15 residues. Germline V gives CDR1 MNHEY, CDR2 SMNVEV (reference sequence). CDR3 nucleotide sequence: TGTGCCAGCAGTTTACAAACAGGGTTTGGAGATACGCGGTATTTT. Amino acids: CASSLQTGFGDTRYF.

This clonotype occurred a few times. J is TRBJ2-5 and V is TRBV10-3, with D possibly TRBD1 on 6 matching bases. Germline CDR1 is ENHRY and CDR2 is SYGVKD. The V and J ends lost 2 bases and 2 bases respectively, with 6 bases between them. The CDR3 runs 13 residues. The CDR3 region is CAISEGQQETQYF. In DNA, the CDR3 is TGTGCCATCAGTGAGGGACAGCAAGAGACCCAGTACTTC.

The chain couples TRBV5-1 to TRBJ1-2, with D unresolved. Trimming took off 0 bases at V and 4 bases at J, with 13 bases between the two ends. CDR1 and CDR2 from the germline V gene are SGHRS and YFSETQ. CDR3 size: 15 residues. The CDR3 DNA sequence: TGCGCCAGCAGCTTGGGTACAGCTAAATCCTATGGCTACACCTTC. This gives the protein CASSLGTAKSYGYTF.

This clonotype turned up a few times. This chain links TRBV19 with TRBJ1-2; D gene ambiguous. The germline V and J ends were trimmed by 3 bases and 8 bases, with 19 bases remaining between them. This CDR3 contains 15 residues. Per germline, CDR1 LNHDA and CDR2 SQIVND (reference sequence). The CDR3 here is CASSIGKLRPAGYTF. Written as DNA, the CDR3 is TGTGCCAGTAGTATTGGAAAGCTGCGGCCGGCGGGCTACACCTTC. Full variable domain (remainder filled in from reference TRBV19 and TRBJ1-2): DGGITQSPKYLFRKEGQNVTLSCEQNLNHDAMYWYRQDPGQGLRLIYYSQIVNDFQKGDIAEGYSVSREKKESFPLTVTSAQKNPTAFYLCASSIGKLRPAGYTFGSGTRLTVV.

This clonotype came up a few times. This chain uses TRBV7-9 with TRBJ2-3, with 8 bases that match TRBD2. This CDR3 is built from 15 residues. V was pared by 5 bases and J by 1 base, with 5 bases of the junction left unmatched. Germline CDR1 reads SEHNR; CDR2 reads FQNEAQ (reference sequence). CDR3 DNA: TGTGCCAGCAGCGCAGATAGCGGGGGCACAGATACGCAGTATTTT. It specifies CASSADSGGTDTQYF.

This clonotype was counted between two and nine times. The V and J genes are TRBV2 and TRBJ2-6; 7 bases line up with TRBD1. The CDR3 is 15 amino acids. Per the germline V gene, CDR1 is SNHLY and CDR2 is FYNNEI. Trimming at V came to 6 bases and at J to 0 bases, leaving 2 bases not matched to a gene. The DNA for the CDR3 is TGTGCCAGCAGGGGACAGAGCTCTGGGGCCAACGTCCTGACTTTC. It codes for CASRGQSSGANVLTF.

Note on this clonotype: Possible read error: a much larger clone is one base away. The gene calls are TRBV4-3 and TRBJ2-1; no clear D. The CDR3 length is 13 residues. The germline gives CDR1 LGHNA, CDR2 YSLEER. As DNA, the CDR3 is TGCGCCGGCAGCCAAGATCGAGGATTTGAGCAGTTCTTC. Amino acids: CAGSQDRGFEQFF.

J is TRBJ2-7 and V is TRBV7-9; 9 bases fit TRBD2. The CDR3 loop spans 16 amino acids. Germline V CDR1 and CDR2: SEHNR, FQNEAQ (reference sequence). The V and J ends lost 4 bases and 3 bases, in that order; junction bases with no gene match: 10. The CDR3 here is CASSYKSGGKDYEQYF. In nucleotides, the CDR3 is TGTGCCAGCAGCTACAAAAGCGGGGGGAAGGACTACGAGCAGTACTTC.